This T cell receptor (beta chain) emerged from a study of spatial heterogeneity in lung cancer. The time point was: sample taken at primary tumor resection. The sequenced material consisted of unsorted whole RNA from tumor, nontumor lung or frozen PBMC. The donors, 72 patients with untreated early-stage non-small cell lung cancer, provided the samples. This clonotype is medium-sized (0.01 to 0.1%) within its sample. For a library built for alpha chains, this beta chain is a stray read; little rests on its size. This CDR3 has 12 amino acids. Germline CDR1 reads DFQATT; CDR2 reads SNEGSKA (reference sequence). Trimming took off 1 base at V and 9 bases at J, with 12 bases between the two ends. Individual TCR cDNA molecules each bore their own unique molecular identifier. TCRdb fed the 5' RACE reads into MiXCR, producing one record per CDR3 protein. The table records 6,900 or so distinct CDR3 sequences, roughly 4.3% of them present only once.

The genes are TRBV20-1 and TRBJ1-1; no reliable D call. The specimen comprised normal lung tissue next to the tumor, sampled at surgery. The TCR originated in a female donor with early-stage non-small cell lung cancer. This chain's CDR3 is CSARGGELKAFF. The DNA of the CDR3 is TGCAGTGCTAGAGGAGGAGAGTTGAAAGCTTTCTTT.